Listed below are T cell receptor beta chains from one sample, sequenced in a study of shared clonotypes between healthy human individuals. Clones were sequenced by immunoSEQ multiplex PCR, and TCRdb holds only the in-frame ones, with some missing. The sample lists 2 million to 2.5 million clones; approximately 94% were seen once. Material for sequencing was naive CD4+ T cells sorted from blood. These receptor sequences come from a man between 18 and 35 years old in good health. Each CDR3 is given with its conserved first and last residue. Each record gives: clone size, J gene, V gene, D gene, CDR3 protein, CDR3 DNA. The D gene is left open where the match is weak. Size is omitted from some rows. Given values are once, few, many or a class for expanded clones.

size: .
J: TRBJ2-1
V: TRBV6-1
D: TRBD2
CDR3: CASSDRTSGGPSYNEQFF
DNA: TGTGCCAGCAGTGACCGTACCAGCGGGGGCCCCTCCTACAATGAGCAGTTCTTC

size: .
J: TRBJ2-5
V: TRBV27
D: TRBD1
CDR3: CASNRQGVGETQYF
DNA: TGTGCCAGCAATCGCCAGGGGGTTGGAGAGACCCAGTACTTC

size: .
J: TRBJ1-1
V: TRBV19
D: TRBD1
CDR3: CASSAGTGTNTEAFF
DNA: TGTGCCAGTAGTGCCGGGACAGGGACGAACACTGAAGCTTTCTTT

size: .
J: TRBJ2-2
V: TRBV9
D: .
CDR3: CASSLMGANTGELFF
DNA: TGTGCCAGCAGCCTTATGGGGGCGAACACCGGGGAGCTGTTTTTT

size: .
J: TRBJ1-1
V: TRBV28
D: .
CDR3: CASSQQLRSAFF
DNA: TGTGCCAGCAGTCAACAACTCCGGTCAGCTTTCTTT

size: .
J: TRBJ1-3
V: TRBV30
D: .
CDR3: CAWTFQGGTGNTIYF
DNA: TGTGCCTGGACCTTCCAAGGGGGGACTGGAAACACCATATATTTT

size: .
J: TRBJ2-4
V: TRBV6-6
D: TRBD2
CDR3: CASCRGLTGGCIQYF
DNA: TGTGCCAGCTGCAGGGGTCTAACGGGAGGGTGCATTCAGTACTTC

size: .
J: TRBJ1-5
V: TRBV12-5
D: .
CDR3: CASGPGLGNQPQHF
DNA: TGTGCTAGTGGTCCCGGTTTGGGCAATCAGCCCCAGCATTTT

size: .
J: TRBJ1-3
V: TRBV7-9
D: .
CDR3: CASSLARGLGNTIYF
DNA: TGTGCCAGCAGCTTAGCCCGGGGGCTTGGAAACACCATATATTTT

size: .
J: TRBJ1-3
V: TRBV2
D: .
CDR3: CASSVEAGNTIYF
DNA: TGTGCCAGCAGTGTGGAGGCTGGAAACACCATATATTTT

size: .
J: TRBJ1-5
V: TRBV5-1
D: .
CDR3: CASSLGAGQPQHF
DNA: TGCGCCAGCAGCTTGGGGGCGGGTCAGCCCCAGCATTTT

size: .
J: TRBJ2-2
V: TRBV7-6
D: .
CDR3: CASSEGSYTGELFF
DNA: TGTGCCAGCAGCGAGGGCAGCTACACCGGGGAGCTGTTTTTT

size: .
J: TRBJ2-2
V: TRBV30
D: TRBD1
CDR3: CAWSLRDRDTGELFF
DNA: TGTGCCTGGAGTCTCCGGGACAGGGACACCGGGGAGCTGTTTTTT

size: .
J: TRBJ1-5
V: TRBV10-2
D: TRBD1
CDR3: CASSGQGLNQPQHF
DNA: TGCGCCAGCAGCGGACAGGGGCTGAATCAGCCCCAGCATTTT

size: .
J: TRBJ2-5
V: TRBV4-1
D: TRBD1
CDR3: CASSQDRGQGWETQYF
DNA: TGCGCCAGCAGCCAAGATAGGGGACAGGGGTGGGAGACCCAGTACTTC

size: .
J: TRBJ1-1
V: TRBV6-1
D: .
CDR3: CATFDGFLTEAFF
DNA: TGTGCCACGTTCGACGGCTTTCTCACTGAAGCTTTCTTT

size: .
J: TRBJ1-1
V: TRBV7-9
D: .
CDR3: CASSLAQLGAFF
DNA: TGTGCCAGCAGCTTAGCCCAGTTGGGAGCTTTCTTT

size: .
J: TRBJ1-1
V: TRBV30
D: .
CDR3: CAWSIMNTEAFF
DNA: TGTGCCTGGAGTATTATGAACACTGAAGCTTTCTTT

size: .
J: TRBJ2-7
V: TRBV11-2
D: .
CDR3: CASSPLVRTGSSYEQYF
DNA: TGTGCCAGCAGCCCGCTAGTGAGGACGGGAAGCTCCTACGAGCAGTACTTC

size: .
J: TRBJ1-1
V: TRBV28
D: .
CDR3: CASSLWDGLNTEAFF
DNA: TGTGCCAGCAGTTTATGGGACGGATTGAACACTGAAGCTTTCTTT

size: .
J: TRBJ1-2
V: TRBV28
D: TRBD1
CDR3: CASSSDRGRDYGYTF
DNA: TGTGCCAGCAGTTCGGACAGGGGGCGCGACTATGGCTACACCTTC

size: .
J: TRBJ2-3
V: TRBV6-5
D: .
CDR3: CATRPLSTDTQYF
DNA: TGTGCCACCAGACCACTTTCCACAGATACGCAGTATTTT

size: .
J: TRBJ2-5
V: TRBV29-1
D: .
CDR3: CSVDGGAETQYF
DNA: TGCAGCGTTGACGGGGGCGCAGAGACCCAGTACTTC

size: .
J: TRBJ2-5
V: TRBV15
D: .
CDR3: CATSRDIGFERETQYF
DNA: TGTGCCACCAGCAGAGATATCGGGTTTGAAAGGGAGACCCAGTACTTC

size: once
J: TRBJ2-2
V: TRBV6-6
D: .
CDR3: CASSLVADTGELFF
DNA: TGTGCCAGCAGTCTAGTAGCGGACACCGGGGAGCTGTTTTTT

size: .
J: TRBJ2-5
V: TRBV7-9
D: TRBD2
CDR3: CASSISGRAVETQYF
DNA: TGTGCCAGCAGCATTAGCGGGAGGGCCGTTGAGACCCAGTACTTC

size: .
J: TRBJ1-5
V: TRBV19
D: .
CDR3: CASSMFGQGNQPQHF
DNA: TGTGCCAGTAGTATGTTCGGGCAGGGGAACCAGCCCCAGCATTTT